The 19 T cell receptor beta chains given below trace back to one sample, sequenced in a study of brain T cells in children with intractable seizures. Method: immunoSEQ multiplex PCR; TCRdb's copy keeps in-frame clones and lacks some. The repertoire holds 340,000 or so clones, with nearly 95% as singletons. As for time point: blood from clinic visit 5 months post-surgery; TSC patient then seizure free. Here the sequenced sample was peripheral blood, taken less than 6 months after surgery. These receptors all stem from a boy younger than two with tuberous sclerosis and intractable seizures.

This rearrangement joins TRBV7-6 to TRBJ2-1, with 10 positions matching TRBD2. Germline V gene data show CDR1 as SGHVS and CDR2 as FNYEAQ. There are 14 residues in the CDR3. Losses at the gene ends were 5 bases for V and 4 bases for J; bases not matched to a gene: 2. CDR3 amino acids: CASSPLAGYNEQFF. In nucleotides, the CDR3 is TGTGCCAGCAGCCCACTAGCGGGGTACAATGAGCAGTTCTTC.

The chain combines TRBV23-1 with TRBJ2-5; D is undetermined. TRBV23-1 is placed among ORFs of uncertain function. The CDR3 length is 19 residues. Trimming left V 6 bases short and J 2 bases short, with 28 bases between. CDR3 sequence reads: CASSPQRKVHYPQQETQYF. The DNA for the CDR3 is TGCGCCAGCAGCCCTCAAAGGAAGGTACATTACCCCCAGCAAGAGACCCAGTACTTC.

This chain joins TRBV5-6 and TRBJ2-7; tentatively, D is TRBD2 (6 bases). Germline CDR1 is SGHDT and CDR2 is YYEEEE. The ends were cut back, 4 bases at V and 2 bases at J, with 16 bases in the middle. This CDR3 region has 15 residues. The CDR3 spells CASSRLRDWPYEQYF. For the CDR3, the DNA is TGTGCCAGCAGCCGACTACGGGACTGGCCCTACGAGCAGTACTTC.

The chain couples TRBV6-5 to TRBJ2-5; 8 bases are a match to TRBD1. Germline V lookup: CDR1 MNHEY, CDR2 SVGAGI. The length of the CDR3 is 14 residues. The J segment lost 4 bases and the V segment lost 6 bases, leaving 7 bases of the junction unmatched. Here the CDR3 reads CASRRTGLGETQYF. The CDR3 DNA reads TGTGCCAGCAGACGGACAGGGCTAGGAGAGACCCAGTACTTC.

The CDR3 region has the DNA TGTGCCAGCAGCCGGGAGTATCGGTGGGGCACTGAAGCTTTCTTT. This gives the protein CASSREYRWGTEAFF. The chain recombines TRBV7-6 with TRBJ1-1, with unresolved D. CDR1 is SGHVS and CDR2 is FNYEAQ in the germline V gene. The V and J ends lost 5 bases and 4 bases respectively, with 17 bases between them. There are 15 residues in the CDR3.

The chain recombines TRBV5-1 with TRBJ2-7, with D perhaps given as TRBD1 or TRBD2 (5 bases each). The V end was cut by 4 bases, the J end by 2 bases, with 16 bases between. This CDR3 is built from 15 residues. The germline V gene encodes CDR1 SGHRS and CDR2 YFSETQ. The CDR3 nucleotides are TGCGCCAGCAGCCTGGACTTGGGGGAACCCTACGAGCAGTACTTC. This gives the protein CASSLDLGEPYEQYF.

The chain couples TRBV2 to TRBJ1-1, with D uncertain. V lost 2 bases to trimming and J lost 4 bases, with 20 bases between them. The CDR3 loop spans 17 amino acids. CDR1 and CDR2 (germline): SNHLY, FYNNEI. Here the CDR3 DNA reads TGTGCCAGCAGTGAACCCTGGGCAACCTGGGAGGGCACTGAAGCTTTCTTT. This translates into CASSEPWATWEGTEAFF.

The gene calls are TRBV2 and TRBJ2-5; tentatively, D is TRBD1 (6 bases). The V end was cut by 6 bases, the J end by 5 bases, with 13 bases between. The CDR3 runs 13 residues. Germline V gives CDR1 SNHLY, CDR2 FYNNEI. In nucleotides, the CDR3 is TGTGCCAGCAGAAACCGGGACATTGAGACCCAGTACTTC. This encodes CASRNRDIETQYF.

The gene calls are TRBV27 and TRBJ2-3, with D tentatively TRBD2 (6 bases). The CDR3 spans 17 residues. Germline CDR1 is MNHEY and CDR2 is SMNVEV (reference sequence). Trimming shortened V by 3 bases and J by 2 bases, and 18 bases separated the two germline ends. CDR3 nucleotides: TGTGCCAGCAGTTTTGTGAGTAAGGCGGGGTCCACAGATACGCAGTATTTT. Amino acid sequence: CASSFVSKAGSTDTQYF.

Points on this clone: In the same sample, other DNA sequences code for this CDR3. This sequence joins TRBV12-3 or TRBV12-4 and TRBJ1-5; no clear D gene. The germline V and J ends were trimmed by 2 bases and 3 bases, with 5 bases remaining between them. The CDR3 is made up of 13 amino acids. CDR3 in amino acids: CASSLWDNQPQHF. CDR3 DNA: TGTGCCAGCAGTTTATGGGACAATCAGCCCCAGCATTTT.

The chain carries TRBV19 and TRBJ1-1, with a weak D call TRBD1 (6 bases). The CDR3 is made up of 14 amino acids. V was clipped by 7 bases and J by 2 bases, with 14 bases between them. CDR1 and CDR2 from the germline V gene are LNHDA and SQIVND (reference sequence). The DNA of the CDR3 is TGTGCCAGTATCCCCGGGGGCCCTAACACTGAAGCTTTCTTT. It is translated as CASIPGGPNTEAFF.

The chain carries TRBV14 and TRBJ2-2; tentatively, D is TRBD1 or TRBD2 (5 bases each). CDR3 size: 15 residues. Germline V gene data show CDR1 as SGHDN and CDR2 as FVKESK. With 4 bases removed from V and 3 bases from J, the gap between germline ends came to 12 bases. Here the CDR3 DNA reads TGTGCCAGCAGCCGACCGGGGACCTACACCGGGGAGCTGTTTTTT. Its protein is CASSRPGTYTGELFF.

The chain links TRBV7-2 to TRBJ2-1; TRBD2 matches at 10 bases. J lost 4 bases, V lost 3 bases, and 9 bases had no gene match. CDR1 is SGHTA and CDR2 is FQGNSA in the germline V gene. This CDR3 comprises 17 residues. The chain's CDR3 is CASSFSGGPAGYNEQFF. DNA of the CDR3: TGTGCCAGCAGCTTTAGCGGGGGGCCGGCGGGATACAATGAGCAGTTCTTC. The full variable domain, its missing parts supplied by reference TRBV7-2 and TRBJ2-1, is GAGVSQSPSNKVTEKGKDVELRCDPISGHTALYWYRQSLGQGLEFLIYFQGNSAPDKSGLPSDRFSAERTGGSVSTLTIQRTQQEDSAVYLCASSFSGGPAGYNEQFFGPGTRLTVL.

The J gene is TRBJ1-1, the V gene TRBV29-1; 7 positions match TRBD1. Trimming removed 3 bases from V and 4 bases from J; junction bases left unmatched: 5. The CDR3 length is 13 residues. The germline gives CDR1 SQVTM, CDR2 ANQGSEA. CDR3 bases: TGCAGCGTTGAGGGGGCAGGGGGCACTGAAGCTTTCTTT. It translates to CSVEGAGGTEAFF.

The chain carries TRBV5-5 and TRBJ2-7, with D maybe TRBD2 (6 bases). This CDR3 contains 14 residues. Trimming took off 4 bases at V and 4 bases at J, with 15 bases between the two ends. CDR1 and CDR2 from the germline V gene are SGHKS and YYEKEE (reference sequence). The CDR3 sequence: CASSPGVGRYEQYF. In DNA form, the CDR3 reads TGTGCCAGCAGCCCGGGGGTGGGGCGATACGAGCAGTACTTC.

This clone is a singleton in its sample. This chain links TRBV5-6 with TRBJ2-1, with D maybe TRBD2 (6 bases). Germline V gene lookup returns CDR1 SGHDT and CDR2 YYEEEE. The CDR3 length is 16 residues. Trimming removed 2 bases at V and 0 bases at J, with 12 bases between. CDR3 DNA: TGTGCCAGCAGCTTTTTCCCGGGAGCCTCCTACAATGAGCAGTTCTTC. Protein: CASSFFPGASYNEQFF.

This clone has a handful of counts. The rearrangement joins TRBV6-4 to TRBJ1-6; D gene unclear. Looked up from germline, CDR1 is MRHNA and CDR2 is SNTAGT. The CDR3 loop spans 13 amino acids. V was cut by 0 bases and J by 10 bases, with 7 bases left in between. CDR3 coding DNA: TGTGCCAGCAGTGACTCCGTATGGTCACCCCTCCACTTT. Protein sequence: CASSDSVWSPLHF.

A word on this clone: Within the sample, other DNA sequences also encode this same CDR3. The V call is TRBV24-1, the J call TRBJ2-1; D is undetermined. The CDR3 runs to 11 residues. Germline lookup yields CDR1 KGHDR and CDR2 SFDVKD. The ends were cut back, 2 bases at V and 6 bases at J, with 1 base in the middle. The CDR3 region is CATSDSNEQFF. CDR3 DNA sequence: TGTGCCACCAGTGATTCCAATGAGCAGTTCTTC.

V is TRBV19 and J is TRBJ1-1; D remains unclear. CDR3 size: 10 residues. V dropped 6 bases and J dropped 6 bases, with 5 bases sitting between them. Germline CDR1 and CDR2: LNHDA and SQIVND (reference sequence). The CDR3 nucleotides are TGTGCCAGTAGCCATCCTGAAGCTTTCTTT. The encoded protein is CASSHPEAFF.